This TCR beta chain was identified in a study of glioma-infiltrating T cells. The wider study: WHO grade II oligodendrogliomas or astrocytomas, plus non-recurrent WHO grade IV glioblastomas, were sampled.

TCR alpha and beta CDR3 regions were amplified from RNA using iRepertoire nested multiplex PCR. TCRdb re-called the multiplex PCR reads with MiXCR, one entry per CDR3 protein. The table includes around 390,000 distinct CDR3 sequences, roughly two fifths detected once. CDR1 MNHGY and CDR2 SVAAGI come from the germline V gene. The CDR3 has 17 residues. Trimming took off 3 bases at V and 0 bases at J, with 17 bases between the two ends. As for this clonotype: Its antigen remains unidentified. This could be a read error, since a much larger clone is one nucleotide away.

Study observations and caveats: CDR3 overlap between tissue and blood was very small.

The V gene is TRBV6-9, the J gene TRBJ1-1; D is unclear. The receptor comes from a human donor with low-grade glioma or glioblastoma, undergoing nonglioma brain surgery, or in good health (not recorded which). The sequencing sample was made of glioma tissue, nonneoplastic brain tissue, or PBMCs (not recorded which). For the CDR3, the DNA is TGTGCCAGCAGTTACCCAGAAACGCCGCAGGTGAACACTGAAGCTTTCTTT. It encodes CASSYPETPQVNTEAFF.